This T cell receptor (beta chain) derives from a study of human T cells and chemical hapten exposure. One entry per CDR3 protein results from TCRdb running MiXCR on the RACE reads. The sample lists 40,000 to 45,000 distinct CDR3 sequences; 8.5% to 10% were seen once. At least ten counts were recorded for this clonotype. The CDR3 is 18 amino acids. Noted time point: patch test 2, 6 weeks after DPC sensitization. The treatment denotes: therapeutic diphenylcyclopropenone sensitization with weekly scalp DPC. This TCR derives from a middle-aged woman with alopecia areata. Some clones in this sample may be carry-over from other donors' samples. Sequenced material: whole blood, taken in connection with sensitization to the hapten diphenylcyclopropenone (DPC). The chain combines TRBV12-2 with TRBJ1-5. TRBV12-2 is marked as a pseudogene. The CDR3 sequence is CASRFLPGTQRSNQPQHF. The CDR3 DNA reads TGTGCAAGTCGCTTCCTCCCAGGCACTCAGAGGAGCAATCAGCCCCAGCATTTT.